Listed here are 8 T cell receptor beta chains from one sample, sequenced in a study of blood T cells in healthy people across ages (dated by TCRdb to 2014 to 2015). Receptors were amplified or captured by 5' RACE. Instrument on record: Illumina HiSeq 2500. The second PCR ran for about 6 to 12 cycles and used a J-beta primer mix along with a sample-barcoded 5' primer. The public reads were run again by TCRdb, first through fastp at Q25 and then through MiXCR, and only productive beta chains were kept. Identical CDR3 protein sequences are pooled into one entry, listed with their most common genes and DNA. The sample table contains 980,000 or so distinct CDR3 sequences; only one count was recorded for around 46% of them. Around 15% of the sample rests with the top ten. Input material: blood. These TCRs come from a man aged 25-45 years in good health.

Details on this clonotype: A much more abundant neighbour one base away suggests this may be a read error. The chain couples TRBV3-1 to TRBJ2-7; 8 bases fit TRBD1. CDR1 and CDR2 (germline): LGHDT, YNNKEL (reference sequence). V was pared by 7 bases and J by 6 bases, with 11 bases of the junction left unmatched. The CDR3 length is 14 residues. The CDR3 DNA reads TGTGCCAGCAACCGAGGACAGGGCATGGGCGAGCAGTACTTC. This codes for CASNRGQGMGEQYF.

The chain recombines TRBV2 with TRBJ1-1; 7 bases align to TRBD1. This CDR3 region has 14 residues. The V gene's germline CDR1 is SNHLY and CDR2 FYNNEI. V trimming: 5 bases; J trimming: 4 bases; junction bases outside the gene matches: 7. CDR3 sequence: CASSFQGGSTEAFF. CDR3 nucleotide sequence: TGTGCCAGCAGTTTTCAGGGGGGTAGCACTGAAGCTTTCTTT. The variable domain in full, completed from reference TRBV2 and TRBJ1-1, reads EPEVTQTPSHQVTQMGQEVILRCVPISNHLYFYWYRQILGQKVEFLVSFYNNEISEKSEIFDDQFSVERPDGSNFTLKIRSTKLEDSAMYFCASSFQGGSTEAFFGQGTRLTVV.

CDR3 protein: CASGRATQETQYF. The CDR3 nucleotides read TGTGCCAGCGGACGGGCGACCCAAGAGACCCAGTACTTC. The chain is built from TRBV12-3 or TRBV12-4 and TRBJ2-5; D gene uncertain. V lost 8 bases and J 1 base, leaving 11 bases between the germline ends. The CDR3 spans 13 residues.

In the case of this clonotype: A read error may account for a junction end that differs from germline. The chain carries TRBV7-3 and TRBJ2-5, with D hard to call. The CDR3 sequence is 15 residues long. The germline V gene has CDR1 SGHTA and CDR2 FQGTGA. CDR3 DNA sequence: TGTGCCAGCGGCTTAACCTCGTATAACCAAGAGACCCAGTACTTC. It codes for CASGLTSYNQETQYF.

The chain carries TRBV24-1 and TRBJ2-1, with 9 bases aligning to TRBD1. This CDR3 has 15 amino acids. CDR1 and CDR2 (germline): KGHDR, SFDVKD. V dropped 2 bases and J dropped 7; count of bases not matched to a gene: 5. Written as DNA, the CDR3 is TGTGCCACCAGTGATTGGGGACAGGGACAGAATGAGCAGTTCTTC. This encodes CATSDWGQGQNEQFF.

The DNA of the CDR3 is TGTGCCAGCAGTTGCTCGAAGGGACTAAAGTCCTACGAGCAGTACTTC. Translation: CASSCSKGLKSYEQYF. The chain has TRBV6-2 or TRBV6-3 and TRBJ2-5; 7 nucleotides match TRBD2. The end of the DNA is better explained by TRBJ2-7, so the J call may be wrong. The CDR3 loop spans 16 amino acids. In germline, CDR1 is MNHEY, CDR2 SVGEGT.

The chain recombines TRBV4-1 with TRBJ1-6; unclear D gene. Trimming stripped 0 bases from V and 7 bases from J, with 13 bases between. Germline CDR1 reads MGHRA; CDR2 reads YSYEKL. The CDR3 is made up of 16 amino acids. CDR3 coding DNA: TGCGCCAGCAGCCAAGACCTCACGGCCGGAAATTCACCCCTCCACTTT. This sequence encodes CASSQDLTAGNSPLHF.

As regards this clonotype: A read error is possible here, since a much larger clone lies one base away. The chain carries TRBV6-1 and TRBJ2-3, with 10 bases that match TRBD2. Germline V lookup: CDR1 MNHNS, CDR2 SASEGT. There are 15 residues in the CDR3. This CDR3 is CTSEAGGLGTDTQYF. DNA of the CDR3: TGTACTTCCGAAGCGGGGGGGCTGGGCACAGATACGCAGTATTTT.